A single T cell receptor (beta chain) is shown here with its context. Its specific antigen is unknown. Base-call qualities are not available, and no considerably larger clone is one nucleotide away. The CDR3 goes from the cysteine to the phenylalanine over 13 residues. Solely the CDR3 DNA is kept, with 39 bases framed from the first base. CDR1 and CDR2, per the germline V gene, are MNHNS and SASEGT. V and J lose 2 bases and 10 bases, and a span of 12 bases separates them. Library creation used 5' RACE. Sequencing was carried out with a NextSeq 500. Unique molecular identifiers were attached to individual cDNA molecules in the TCR library protocol so that sequencing error and PCR bias could be corrected. Sequencing covered both TCR alpha and beta chains, and within each sample the abundances of alpha and beta sequences were tightly co-correlated. The paper's data handling went like this. V gene, J gene and CDR3 annotation of TCR sequences was performed with Decombinator V4. Expanded TCRs were defined as changing significantly between any two time points under a Poisson model with p below 0.0001. TCR abundances were normalised to the total number of TCRs sequenced per sample and were expressed as counts per million. MAIT TCRs were defined by TRAV1-2 paired with TRAJ12, TRAJ20 or TRAJ33, and iNKT TCRs by TRAV10 paired with TRAJ18. VDJdb, accessed 1 November 2021, was searched for CMV, EBV and SARS-CoV-2 annotated TCRs, excluding TCRs annotated for multiple antigens. TCRdb reworked the public reads: Q25 trimming with fastp, MiXCR clone assembly, productive beta chains retained. Merged by CDR3 protein, the rows form single entries marked with the most common genes and DNA. The V and J calls, along with clone size, are taken from TCRdb and not from the paper's own processing. The sample table shows 95,000 to 100,000 distinct CDR3 sequences, and roughly 11% are seen once. The biggest ten clones account for approximately 5.3% of the sample.

This record comes from a study of early T cells in non-severe SARS-CoV-2 infection (dated by TCRdb to about 2021). Background on the whole study: Because TCR sequencing was done on bulk RNA from unsorted whole blood, the alpha and beta chains could not be paired.

The paper's findings and limits, for the study overall: VDJdb matching was skewed toward anti-spike CD8 responses and likely underestimated virus-specific expansions, missing private and CD4 specificities.

The study was a case-control design nested within a healthcare worker cohort in London, UK, with weekly nasopharyngeal swab PCR tests and blood sampling. Healthcare workers were recruited during the week of the UK lockdown, between 23 and 31 March 2020, and followed weekly for up to about 15 weeks. The sequenced material came from whole blood. The rearrangement combines TRBV6-1 with TRBJ2-1, with a weak D call of TRBD2 (6 bases match). The clonotype originates from an adult who was a healthcare worker with PCR-confirmed SARS-CoV-2 infection or an uninfected control (not recorded which). Here is the DNA: TGTGCCAGCAGTGAAAGAGGACTAAGGGAGCAGTTCTTC. It translates as CASSERGLREQFF.